This record concerns one TCR beta chain sequence. Its antigen is unknown. The entry originates in a study of PD-1 blockade in classical Hodgkin lymphoma. Turning to the study itself: The patients were dosed with nivolumab 3 mg/kg, infused intravenously every 2 weeks. Study results and limitations: By cycle point C4D1, TCR diversity had risen significantly in CD4+ cells (but not CD8+ cells).

V lost 0 bases and J 2 bases, leaving 7 bases between the germline ends. The CDR3 totals 14 residues. CDR1 is SGHRS, CDR2 YFSETQ, per germline. Each and every patient relapsed after autologous stem cell transplantation, and patients got differing brentuximab vedotin exposure. TCRdb's copy holds only in-frame clones and misses some; the assay was immunoSEQ multiplex PCR. Counted here are fewer than 25,000 clones, roughly 85% occurring once; the ten biggest clones make up 13%. The specimen comprised peripheral blood mononuclear cells (PBMCs), sampled before the second cycle of nivolumab. The chain combines TRBV5-1 with TRBJ2-3; D ambiguous. This receptor was obtained from a human donor with classical Hodgkin lymphoma. The CDR3 DNA follows: TGCGCCAGCAGCTTGGCGCAGCACACAGATACGCAGTATTTT. It specifies CASSLAQHTDTQYF.